This T cell receptor (beta chain) is drawn from a study of early T cells in non-severe SARS-CoV-2 infection. The overall study: Sequencing targeted bulk RNA from unsorted whole blood, leaving chains unpaired.

Separate cDNA molecules each had unique molecular identifiers attached to them. TCRdb redid the calling of the 5' RACE reads with MiXCR, one entry per CDR3 protein. Of about 98,000 distinct CDR3 sequences in the sample, 8% to 13% were seen once. With V trimmed by 0 bases and J by 4 bases, 3 bases remained unmatched. This CDR3 contains 15 residues. Germline V gene sequence: CDR1 DFQATT, CDR2 SNEGSKA (reference sequence). The sample comprised whole blood. The chain recombines TRBV20-1 with TRBJ2-7; 13 nucleotides align to TRBD2. The source of this sequence is an adult who was a healthcare worker with PCR-confirmed SARS-CoV-2 infection or an uninfected control (not recorded which). CDR3 nucleotides: TGCAGTGCTAGAGATCCGACTAGCGGGGGGTACGAGCAGTACTTC. Residues: CSARDPTSGGYEQYF.